The 29 T cell receptor beta chains presented below share a single source sample, sequenced in a study of blood T cell repertoires in COVID-19. Profiled with immunoSEQ multiplex PCR; TCRdb holds only in-frame clones, not every one. This sample has 200,000 or so clones, with roughly 80% found just once. The specimen sequenced was peripheral blood. The receptors derive from a woman in her seventies with acute or convalescent COVID-19.

The chain combines TRBV28 with TRBJ2-7, with a possible D match to TRBD2 (6 bases). The CDR3 has 13 residues. V was shortened by 5 bases and J by 8 bases, with 16 bases between the two germline ends. CDR1 is MDHEN and CDR2 is SYDVKM in the germline V gene. The CDR3 coding sequence is TGTGCCAGCAGTAGCTTAACGGGACTTCAGCAGTACTTC. This gives the protein CASSSLTGLQQYF.

V usage is TRBV7-9 and J usage is TRBJ2-7; 7 bases agree with TRBD1. J lost 4 bases, V lost 1 base, and 7 bases had no gene match. Germline loops: CDR1 SEHNR, CDR2 FQNEAQ (reference sequence). The CDR3 totals 15 residues. CDR3 in amino acids: CASSLEAGGWYEQYF. The DNA of the CDR3 is TGTGCCAGCAGCTTAGAGGCAGGGGGATGGTACGAGCAGTACTTC. Supplemented by reference TRBV7-9 and TRBJ2-7, the full variable domain reads DTGVSQNPRHKITKRGQNVTFRCDPISEHNRLYWYRQTLGQGPEFLTYFQNEAQLEKSRLLSDRFSAERPKGSFSTLEIQRTEQGDSAMYLCASSLEAGGWYEQYFGPGTRLTVT.

This clone was counted a single time. The chain has TRBV7-9 and TRBJ2-1; 10 bases line up with TRBD2. V lost 5 bases, J lost 2 bases, and 3 bases stayed unmatched. CDR1 is SEHNR, CDR2 FQNEAQ, per germline (reference sequence). There are 15 residues in the CDR3. The chain's CDR3 is CASSILAGTYNEQFF. CDR3 DNA: TGTGCCAGCAGCATACTAGCGGGAACCTACAATGAGCAGTTCTTC.

The sample holds a few counts of this clone. V and J are TRBV24-1 and TRBJ2-3; 9 bases fit TRBD2. V lost 4 bases and J lost 2; bases outside the gene matches: 12. There are 18 residues in the CDR3. CDR1 and CDR2 (germline): KGHDR, SFDVKD. This CDR3 is CATSDFGETSGVTDTQYF. DNA for the CDR3: TGTGCCACCAGTGACTTCGGCGAGACTAGCGGAGTCACAGATACGCAGTATTTT.

This sequence joins TRBV24-1 and TRBJ2-1, with TRBD2 matching 11 bases. Germline values: CDR1 KGHDR, CDR2 SFDVKD. V lost 4 bases and J lost 9; bases outside the gene matches: 10. The CDR3 is made up of 16 amino acids. The CDR3 reads CATSDRLAGSAGEQFF. The CDR3 bases are TGTGCCACCAGTGACAGACTAGCGGGATCGGCGGGTGAGCAGTTCTTC.

The rearrangement joins TRBV2 to TRBJ2-2, with D possibly TRBD1 on 6 matching bases. CDR3 size: 16 residues. The germline gives CDR1 SNHLY, CDR2 FYNNEI. V lost 6 bases and J lost 3, with 17 bases in between. CDR3 DNA sequence: TGTGCCAGCAGAGATTTCAGGGGCCTCGACACCGGGGAGCTGTTTTTT. This encodes CASRDFRGLDTGELFF.

This chain links TRBV19 with TRBJ2-5; TRBD2 aligns across 10 bases. V lost 3 bases, J lost 5 bases, and 3 bases stayed unmatched. The CDR3 has 14 amino acids. Germline V gene lookup returns CDR1 LNHDA and CDR2 SQIVND (reference sequence). CDR3: CASSMELAGETQYF. In DNA form, the CDR3 reads TGTGCCAGTAGTATGGAACTAGCGGGGGAGACCCAGTACTTC.

In this sample, this clone turned up a few times. The chain is built from TRBV28 and TRBJ1-5; no clear D. There are 14 residues in the CDR3. Deletions cut 8 bases from V and 5 bases from J, with 16 bases between. Germline V gene sequence: CDR1 MDHEN, CDR2 SYDVKM. CDR3 coding DNA: TGTGCCAGCGCCCCCGCACACCCCGATCAGCCCCAGCATTTT. Encoded protein: CASAPAHPDQPQHF.

The chain is built from TRBV6-2 or TRBV6-3 and TRBJ2-1; the D gene is possibly TRBD2 (5 bases). Trimming pared 6 bases from V and 5 bases from J, leaving 8 bases between. Per germline, CDR1 MNHEY and CDR2 SVGEGT. The CDR3 spans 12 residues. CDR3 residues: CASSWTHNEQFF. Here the CDR3 DNA reads TGTGCCAGCAGCTGGACTCACAATGAGCAGTTCTTC.

This chain uses TRBV5-1 with TRBJ1-4, with 8 bases matching TRBD1. Losses at the gene ends were 4 bases for V and 5 bases for J; bases not matched to a gene: 13. CDR3 size: 17 residues. Per germline, CDR1 SGHRS and CDR2 YFSETQ. The CDR3 spells CASSPGVGQGGNEKLFF. The DNA for the CDR3 is TGCGCCAGCAGCCCCGGAGTCGGACAGGGTGGGAATGAAAAACTGTTTTTT.

The chain employs TRBV27 and TRBJ2-3; 7 bases are a match to TRBD1. This CDR3 comprises 13 residues. From germline, CDR1 is MNHEY and CDR2 SMNVEV (reference sequence). V shed 5 bases, J shed 10 bases, and the junction held 9 bases outside the gene matches. The DNA for the CDR3 is TGTGCCAGCAGTACGGGACAGCGGTTGGCGCAGTATTTT. Amino acids: CASSTGQRLAQYF.

The chain recombines TRBV19 with TRBJ1-2; the match to TRBD1 covers 8 bases. The CDR3 runs to 14 residues. With 3 bases clipped from V and 3 bases from J, the junction kept 3 bases outside the gene matches. Germline lookup yields CDR1 LNHDA and CDR2 SQIVND (reference sequence). The CDR3 DNA reads TGTGCCAGTAGTATTCTACAGGGGGACTATGGCTACACCTTC. This codes for CASSILQGDYGYTF.

The rearrangement links TRBV7-6 to TRBJ2-1; the match to TRBD2 covers 13 bases. Per germline, CDR1 SGHVS and CDR2 FNYEAQ. V gave up 4 bases and J gave up 9 bases; unmatched junction bases: 6. The CDR3 spans 15 residues. CDR3 nucleotide sequence: TGTGCCAGCAGCTCCGGGACTAGCGGGATGGGTGAGCAGTTCTTC. Translated, it gives CASSSGTSGMGEQFF. The variable domain in full, completed from reference TRBV7-6 and TRBJ2-1, reads GAGVSQSPRYKVTKRGQDVALRCDPISGHVSLYWYRQALGQGPEFLTYFNYEAQQDKSGLPNDRFSAERPEGSISTLTIQRTEQRDSAMYRCASSSGTSGMGEQFFGPGTRLTVL.

V usage is TRBV29-1 and J usage is TRBJ2-7; 9 bases align to TRBD2. The length of the CDR3 is 14 residues. J was trimmed by 0 bases and V by 7 bases; bases with no gene match: 7. Germline V gives CDR1 SQVTM, CDR2 ANQGSEA. The DNA for the CDR3 is TGCAGCGCCCGACTAGCGGATAGCTCCTACGAGCAGTACTTC. Its protein is CSARLADSSYEQYF.

The V and J genes are TRBV25-1 and TRBJ2-2, with 8 bases matching TRBD1. The V gene end was trimmed by 8 bases and the J gene end by 1 base; junction bases not matched to a gene: 15. Germline CDR1 is MGHDK and CDR2 is SYGVNS. This CDR3 comprises 18 residues. Here the CDR3 reads CASSTGGILAQNTGELFF. DNA for the CDR3: TGTGCCAGCTCCACAGGGGGAATTCTAGCGCAGAACACCGGGGAGCTGTTTTTT.

The chain links TRBV6-2 or TRBV6-3 to TRBJ2-4; D is possibly TRBD1 (6 bases). This CDR3 has 13 residues. Trimming stripped 2 bases from V and 5 bases from J, with 7 bases between. Germline CDR1 is MNHEY and CDR2 is SVGEGT. Here the CDR3 reads CASSYPGENIQYF. DNA of the CDR3: TGTGCCAGCAGTTACCCAGGGGAAAACATTCAGTACTTC.

The genes are TRBV6-6 and TRBJ1-6; tentatively, D is TRBD1 (5 bases). The CDR3 has 16 residues. Between the trimmed V and J ends, which lost 4 bases and 9 bases, there was a span of 19 bases. The V gene's germline CDR1 is MNHNY and CDR2 SVGAGI (reference sequence). CDR3 amino acids: CASSSDSRGYGSPLHF. CDR3 DNA: TGTGCCAGCAGTTCCGACAGTAGGGGTTATGGTTCACCCCTCCACTTT.

The chain joins TRBV5-1 to TRBJ2-3; 13 nucleotides align to TRBD2. CDR1 SGHRS and CDR2 YFSETQ come from the germline V gene. This CDR3 comprises 15 residues. V shed 6 bases and J 4 bases; nucleotides not matched to a gene: 5. As DNA, the CDR3 is TGCGCCAGCACCGGACTAGCGGGAGCTTCAGATACGCAGTATTTT. Translated: CASTGLAGASDTQYF.

The gene calls are TRBV29-1 and TRBJ2-7; 10 bases are shared with TRBD1. The CDR3 length is 13 residues. Germline values: CDR1 SQVTM, CDR2 ANQGSEA. V was clipped by 6 bases and J by 2 bases; unmatched bases: 4. Here the CDR3 DNA reads TGCAGCGTCCGGGACAGGGGCCCCTACGAGCAGTACTTC. It codes for CSVRDRGPYEQYF.

This rearrangement joins TRBV5-5 to TRBJ2-7; TRBD1 matches at 8 bases. The CDR3 is 16 residues long. In germline, CDR1 is SGHKS, CDR2 YYEKEE (reference sequence). The trim removed 0 bases at V and 6 bases at J, leaving 11 bases unmatched. CDR3 residues: CASSLADGQGGGEQYF. CDR3 nucleotide sequence: TGTGCCAGCAGCTTGGCCGATGGACAGGGAGGCGGCGAGCAGTACTTC.

The V and J genes are TRBV23-1 and TRBJ2-6, with 9 nucleotides matching TRBD1. TRBV23-1 is sorted into the ORF group, with uncertain function. The junction had 12 bases not matched to a gene; V was cut back by 4 bases and J by 2 bases. The CDR3 runs 19 residues. The DNA for the CDR3 is TGCGCCAGCAGTCCTAACCCGGGACAGGGATCCACTGGGGCCAACGTCCTGACTTTC. Translation gives CASSPNPGQGSTGANVLTF.

V and J are TRBV7-8 and TRBJ1-6, with no clear D. CDR3 length: 15 amino acids. V was pared by 1 base and J by 9 bases, with 13 bases between. The germline V gene encodes CDR1 SGHVS and CDR2 FQNEAQ. In nucleotides, the CDR3 is TGTGCCAGCAGCTTAGAGGTCCCGCGGAGTTCACCCCTCCACTTT. It codes for CASSLEVPRSSPLHF.

V and J are TRBV7-9 and TRBJ1-2; 11 nucleotides agree with TRBD1. The germline gives CDR1 SEHNR, CDR2 FQNEAQ (reference sequence). The CDR3 contains 16 residues. The J segment lost 7 bases and the V segment lost 8 bases, leaving 15 bases of the junction unmatched. The CDR3 sequence is CASVSSGGQGALGYTF. The CDR3 nucleotides read TGTGCCAGCGTTTCCTCGGGAGGACAGGGGGCGCTTGGCTACACCTTC.

This chain uses TRBV14 with TRBJ2-1; TRBD1 matches at 7 bases. Germline V lookup: CDR1 SGHDN, CDR2 FVKESK. This CDR3 has 17 residues. The trim removed 4 bases at V and 10 bases at J, leaving 19 bases unmatched. The CDR3: CASSLMPWGTAPREQFF. CDR3 in DNA: TGTGCCAGCAGCCTAATGCCTTGGGGGACAGCTCCCAGGGAGCAGTTCTTC.

The V gene is TRBV20-1, the J gene TRBJ1-2, with a possible D match to TRBD1 (5 bases). Between the trimmed V and J ends, which lost 3 bases and 6 bases, there was a span of 14 bases. Germline-derived CDR1 and CDR2 are DFQATT and SNEGSKA (reference sequence). This CDR3 region has 13 residues. The DNA for the CDR3 is TGCAGTGCTAGTGAAGCAGGGCTGGATGGCTACACCTTC. Translation: CSASEAGLDGYTF.

The chain carries TRBV27 and TRBJ2-3, with TRBD2 matching over 14 bases. The CDR3 length is 17 residues. Germline trimming cut 5 bases from V and 6 bases from J; bases unmatched to any gene: 10. Germline CDR1 MNHEY, CDR2 SMNVEV (reference sequence). The CDR3 reads CASSIRRLAGGLDTQYF. The CDR3 DNA reads TGTGCCAGCAGTATCCGGCGACTAGCGGGAGGGCTGGATACGCAGTATTTT.

This clone was seen a single time. The J gene is TRBJ2-7, the V gene TRBV18, with a possible D match to TRBD1 (5 bases). CDR1 is KGHSH, CDR2 LQKENI, per germline. The V gene lost 5 bases and the J gene lost 5 bases, with 10 bases spanning the gap. This CDR3 comprises 12 residues. The CDR3 DNA reads TGTGCCAGCTCAGCTCAGGGCCACGAGCAGTACTTC. Protein product: CASSAQGHEQYF.

The chain uses TRBV5-1 and TRBJ1-3; no firm D call. Germline loops: CDR1 SGHRS, CDR2 YFSETQ. The V end lost 0 bases, the J end lost 4 bases, and 8 bases lay between the germline ends. This CDR3 has 14 amino acids. CDR3 residues: CASSLGSLGNTIYF. In nucleotides, the CDR3 is TGCGCCAGCAGCTTGGGTTCGTTGGGAAACACCATATATTTT. The variable domain in full, with the rest retrieved from reference TRBV5-1 and TRBJ1-3, is KAGVTQTPRYLIKTRGQQVTLSCSPISGHRSVSWYQQTPGQGLQFLFEYFSETQRNKGNFPGRFSGRQFSNSRSEMNVSTLELGDSALYLCASSLGSLGNTIYFGEGSWLTVV.

J is TRBJ2-1 and V is TRBV5-1, with D unclear. Germline assignment: CDR1 SGHRS and CDR2 YFSETQ. CDR3 length: 11 residues. V was clipped by 2 bases and J by 6 bases, with 3 bases between them. The DNA for the CDR3 is TGCGCCAGCAGCTTACTCAATGAGCAGTTCTTC. It translates to CASSLLNEQFF.